This paragraph reports one TCR beta chain. The antigen remains unidentified. The sample belongs to a study of STAT3 mutations in large granular lymphocyte leukemia. Study-wide findings and caveats: At least one immunodominant TCR beta clonotype appeared in every T-cell large granular lymphocyte leukemia patient. A small but highly pathogenic clone may have been missed. All newly emerging clones after therapy were STAT3 wild type.

Profiled with immunoSEQ multiplex PCR; TCRdb holds only in-frame clones, not every one. Seen here are roughly 3,200 clones, around 46% observed once, and the top ten hold 50% to 65%. The receptor was isolated from a man aged 50 or older with T-cell large granular lymphocyte leukemia. Some clones in this sample may be carry-over from other donors' samples. Sequencing was carried out using peripheral blood mononuclear cells.

The CDR3 DNA follows: TGCGCCAGCAGCCACGGGACAGGGGGCGACTATGGCTACACCTTC. It codes for CASSHGTGGDYGYTF. The V gene is TRBV4-3, the J gene TRBJ1-2, with 12 bases lining up with TRBD1. Germline CDR1 LGHNA, CDR2 YSLEER. CDR3 length: 15 residues. After removal of 3 bases from V and 3 bases from J, the junction contained 2 bases not matched to a gene.